The clone carrying this T cell receptor (beta chain) was observed many times. The CDR3 loop spans 17 amino acids. Germline lookup yields CDR1 SGHTA and CDR2 FQGTGA. V trimming: 2 bases; J trimming: 4 bases; junction bases outside the gene matches: 11. The sample comes from a study of T cells in Graves' hyperthyroidism and ophthalmopathy. Patients with uncontrolled infections, other autoimmune diseases, pregnancy or lactation were excluded. Based on clinical symptoms, serum thyroxine and TRAb, thyroid ultrasound and orbital computed tomography, diagnoses were reached. Blood was sampled at initial diagnosis of hyperthyroidism, prior to onset of any ophthalmopathy symptoms. The TCR beta CDR3 regions underwent amplification using RNA transcripts as the source. Using the HTBI primer set, a first-round RT-PCR was run on the TCR CDR3. TCRdb re-derived calls from the multiplex PCR reads in MiXCR, one entry per CDR3 protein. The sample has about 290,000 distinct CDR3 sequences, more than 10% seen once.

The source material was blood. The source of this sequence is a woman in her 30s with Graves' hyperthyroidism that later progressed to Graves' ophthalmopathy. V is TRBV7-3 and J is TRBJ2-3; TRBD2 aligns across 8 bases. The CDR3 coding sequence is TGTGCCAGCAGCTTATCGGTAGCGGGACCCCCCGCAGATACGCAGTATTTT. It codes for CASSLSVAGPPADTQYF.